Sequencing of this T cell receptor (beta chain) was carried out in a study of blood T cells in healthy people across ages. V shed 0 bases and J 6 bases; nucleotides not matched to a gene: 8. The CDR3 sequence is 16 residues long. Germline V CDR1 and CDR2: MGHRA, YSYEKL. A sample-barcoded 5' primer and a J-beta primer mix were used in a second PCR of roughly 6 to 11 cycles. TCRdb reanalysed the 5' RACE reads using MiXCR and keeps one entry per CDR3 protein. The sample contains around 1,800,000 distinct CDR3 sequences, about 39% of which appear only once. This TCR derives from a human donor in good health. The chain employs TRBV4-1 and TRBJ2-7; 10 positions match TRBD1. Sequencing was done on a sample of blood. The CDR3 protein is CASSQDRWGQGSEQYF. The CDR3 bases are TGCGCCAGCAGCCAAGATCGGTGGGGACAGGGGAGCGAGCAGTACTTC.